This T cell receptor beta chain was recorded in a study of blood T cell repertoires in COVID-19. The method was immunoSEQ multiplex PCR; TCRdb's version includes in-frame clones alone and lacks a portion of them. The table records some 200,000 clones, 81% of them present only once. The TCR was taken from a woman aged 45-65 years with acute COVID-19. The material sequenced was PBMCs or T cells enriched from blood (not recorded which).

CDR3 nucleotide sequence: TGCGCCAGCAGCCGAGAGAGTTATAATTCACCCCTCCACTTT. Translation gives CASSRESYNSPLHF. V gene TRBV5-1 combines with J gene TRBJ1-6, with unresolved D. The CDR3 runs to 14 residues. V lost 4 bases to trimming and J lost 4 bases, with 9 bases between them. Germline-derived CDR1 and CDR2 are SGHRS and YFSETQ.